The sequence of this T cell receptor (beta chain) was determined in a study of blood T cells in healthy people across ages. The table lists this clonotype with a count of one. A second PCR, run for about 7 to 11 cycles, used a sample-barcoded 5' primer plus a J-beta primer mix. TCRdb re-called the 5' RACE reads through MiXCR, storing one row per CDR3 protein. The table has almost 800,000 distinct CDR3 sequences, 58% seen once. This receptor was obtained from a man aged 25-40 years in good health. The sequenced sample was blood.

This chain's CDR3 is CASSFEGFTEAFF. Written as DNA, the CDR3 is TGCGCCAGCAGCTTCGAGGGGTTCACTGAAGCTTTCTTT. The rearrangement links TRBV5-1 to TRBJ1-1, with a possible D match to TRBD1 (5 bases). The V end was cut by 2 bases, the J end by 4 bases, with 9 bases between. This CDR3 spans 13 amino acids. The germline V gene encodes CDR1 SGHRS and CDR2 YFSETQ.